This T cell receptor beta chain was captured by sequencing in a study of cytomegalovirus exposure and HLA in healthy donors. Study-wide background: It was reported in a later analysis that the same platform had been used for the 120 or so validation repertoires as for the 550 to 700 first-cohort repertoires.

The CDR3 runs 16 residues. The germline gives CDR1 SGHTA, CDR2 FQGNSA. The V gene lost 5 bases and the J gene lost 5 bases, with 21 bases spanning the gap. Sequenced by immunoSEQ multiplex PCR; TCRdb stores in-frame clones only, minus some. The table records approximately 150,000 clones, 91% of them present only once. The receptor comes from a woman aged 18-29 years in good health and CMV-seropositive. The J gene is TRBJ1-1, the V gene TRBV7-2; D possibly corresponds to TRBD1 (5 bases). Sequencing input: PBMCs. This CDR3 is CASSPQALSGGTEAFF. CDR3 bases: TGTGCCAGCAGCCCACAGGCCTTATCCGGGGGGACTGAAGCTTTCTTT.